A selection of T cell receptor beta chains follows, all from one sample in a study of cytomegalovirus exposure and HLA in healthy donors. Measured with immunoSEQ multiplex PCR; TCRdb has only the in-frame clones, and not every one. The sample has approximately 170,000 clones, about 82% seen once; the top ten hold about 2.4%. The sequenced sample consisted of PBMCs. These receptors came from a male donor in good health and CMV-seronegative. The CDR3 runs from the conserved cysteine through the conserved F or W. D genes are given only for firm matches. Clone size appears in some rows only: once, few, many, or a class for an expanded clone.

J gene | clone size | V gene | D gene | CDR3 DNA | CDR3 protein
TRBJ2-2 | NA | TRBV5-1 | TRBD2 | TGCGCCAGCAGCTTTCCCATAGCGGGGGGAAACACCGGGGAGCTGTTTTTT | CASSFPIAGGNTGELFF
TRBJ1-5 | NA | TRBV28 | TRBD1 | TGTGCCAGCTGCTCTAGGACAGGGGGGAAAGATAGCAATCAGCCCCAGCATTTT | CASCSRTGGKDSNQPQHF
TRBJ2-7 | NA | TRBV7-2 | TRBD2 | TGTGCCAGCAGCTTAGGGGTGGGGCTAGCGGCCCCCGGCTACGAGCAGTACTTC | CASSLGVGLAAPGYEQYF
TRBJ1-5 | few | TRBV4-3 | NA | TGCGCCAGCAGCCAAGATATCCAGGGTGTAAATCAGCCCCAGCATTTT | CASSQDIQGVNQPQHF
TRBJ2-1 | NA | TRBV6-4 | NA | TGTGCCAGCAGTGTTCGATCGGGGGGCCCTAATGAGCAGTTCTTC | CASSVRSGGPNEQFF
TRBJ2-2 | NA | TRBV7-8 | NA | TGTGCCAGCAGCTTAGTGTCAGCGAACACCGGGGAGCTGTTTTTT | CASSLVSANTGELFF
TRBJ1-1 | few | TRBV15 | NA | TGTGCCACCTCTACCTTACAGGGTAACACTGAAGCTTTCTTT | CATSTLQGNTEAFF
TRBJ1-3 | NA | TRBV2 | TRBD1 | TGTGCCATATTGACAGGGGGATCTGGAAACACCATATATTTT | CAILTGGSGNTIYF
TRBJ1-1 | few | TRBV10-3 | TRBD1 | TGTGCCATCAACCGGGACAGGGAAACTGAAGCTTTCTTT | CAINRDRETEAFF
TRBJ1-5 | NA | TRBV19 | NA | TGTGCCAGTAATCCTCCACCCGGGAATAGCAATCAGCCCCAGCATTTT | CASNPPPGNSNQPQHF
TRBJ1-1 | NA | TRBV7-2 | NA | TGTGCCAGCATGCGGGAAGTCAGAACGAACACTGAAGCTTTCTTT | CASMREVRTNTEAFF
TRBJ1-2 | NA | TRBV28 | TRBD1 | TGTGCCAGTGGGACAGTAGCTAACTATGGCTACACCTTC | CASGTVANYGYTF
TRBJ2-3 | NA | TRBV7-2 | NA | TGTGCCAGCAGCTCAAGGGGAGATACGCAGTATTTT | CASSSRGDTQYF
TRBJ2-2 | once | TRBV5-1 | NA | TGCGCCAGCAGCTTGGGGAGACAGATGAACACCGGGGAGCTGTTTTTT | CASSLGRQMNTGELFF
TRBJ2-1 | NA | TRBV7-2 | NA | TGTGCCAGCAGCTCCTACCACAATGAGCAGTTCTTC | CASSSYHNEQFF
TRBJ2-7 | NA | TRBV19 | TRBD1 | TGTGCCAGTAGTCCAGGGACAGGGCCGGATGAGCAGTACTTC | CASSPGTGPDEQYF
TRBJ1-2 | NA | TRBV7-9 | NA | TGTGCCAGCAGCTTAGGGGACAAGACTAAGACCCCTAACTATGGCTACACCTTC | CASSLGDKTKTPNYGYTF
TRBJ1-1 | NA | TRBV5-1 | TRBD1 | TGCGCCAGCAGCACCGGGACAGGGAACACTGAAGCTTTCTTT | CASSTGTGNTEAFF
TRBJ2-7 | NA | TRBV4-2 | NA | TGTGCCAGCAGCCAAGTCATCAGGGGTCAACACGAGCAGTACTTC | CASSQVIRGQHEQYF
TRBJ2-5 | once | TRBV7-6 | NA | TGTGCCAGCAGCTTAAAGAGCGACCAAGAGACCCAGTACTTC | CASSLKSDQETQYF
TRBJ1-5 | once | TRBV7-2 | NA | TGTGCCAGCAGCCAAGGGGCAGGGCCGAGCCAGCCCCAGCATTTT | CASSQGAGPSQPQHF
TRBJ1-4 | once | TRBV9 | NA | TGTGCCAGCAGCCCCGGACAGTACCAAGAAAAACTGTTTTTT | CASSPGQYQEKLFF
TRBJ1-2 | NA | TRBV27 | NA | TGTGCCAGCAGTTTCGGGGGGCTTAACTATGGCTACACCTTC | CASSFGGLNYGYTF
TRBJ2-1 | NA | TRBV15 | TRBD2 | TGTGCCACCAGCAGATTCGGACTAGACAATGAGCAGTTCTTC | CATSRFGLDNEQFF
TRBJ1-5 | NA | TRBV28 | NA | TGTGCCAGCAGTTTCGGGGGCAATCAGCCCCAGCATTTT | CASSFGGNQPQHF
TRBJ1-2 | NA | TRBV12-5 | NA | TGTGCTAGTGCCGGAGGGGGGGCTCGATATGGCTACACCTTC | CASAGGGARYGYTF
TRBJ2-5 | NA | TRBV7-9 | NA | TGTGCCAGCAGCGCCGTCGGAGTCGGGGGGCCGGAGACCCAGTACTTC | CASSAVGVGGPETQYF
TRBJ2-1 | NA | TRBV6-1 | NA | TGTGCCAGCAGTATAGGACAAATTTACAATGAGCAGTTCTTC | CASSIGQIYNEQFF
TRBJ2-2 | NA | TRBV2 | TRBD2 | TGTGCCGGGGCTGGCGGGAGTCGGACCGGGGAGCTGTTTTTT | CAGAGGSRTGELFF
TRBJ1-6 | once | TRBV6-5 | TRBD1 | TGTGCCAGCACCCGTCTGACAGGGAAGAATTCACCCCTCCACTTT | CASTRLTGKNSPLHF
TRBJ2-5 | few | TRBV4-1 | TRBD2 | TGCGCCAGCAGCCTCGGAGCGGGGGCCCAAGAGACCCAGTACTTC | CASSLGAGAQETQYF
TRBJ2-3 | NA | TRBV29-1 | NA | TGCAGCGTTGACCGGGGAAGCACAGATACGCAGTATTTT | CSVDRGSTDTQYF
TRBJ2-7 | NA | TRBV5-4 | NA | TGTGCCAGCAGCTACGGGACTGACTACGAGCAGTACTTC | CASSYGTDYEQYF
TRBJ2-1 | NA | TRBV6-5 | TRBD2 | TGTGCCAGCAGTTACGCGGCGGGAGCTGAGCAGTTCTTC | CASSYAAGAEQFF
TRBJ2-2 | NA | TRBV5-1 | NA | TGCGCCAGTACGTTCACAGCGAACACCGGGGAGCTGTTTTTT | CASTFTANTGELFF
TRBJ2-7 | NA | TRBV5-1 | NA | TGCGCCAGCAGCTTGAGGGCAGGGGAAGGCGAGCAGTACTTC | CASSLRAGEGEQYF
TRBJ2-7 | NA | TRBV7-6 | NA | TGTGCCAGCAGCTTAGGGGGCGACCCCTCCTACGAGCAGTACTTC | CASSLGGDPSYEQYF
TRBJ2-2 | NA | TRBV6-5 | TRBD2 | TGTGCCAGCCGGGGGGTGACCGGGGAGCTGTTTTTT | CASRGVTGELFF
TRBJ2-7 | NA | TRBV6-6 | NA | TGTGCCAGCAGTCCCGGGACAAACTACGAGCAGTACTTC | CASSPGTNYEQYF
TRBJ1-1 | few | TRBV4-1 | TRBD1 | TGCGCCAGCAATAGACAGGGGAAGGCTTTCTTT | CASNRQGKAFF
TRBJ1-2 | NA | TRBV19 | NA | TGTGCCAGTAGTATAGCTTCAACAGGGAGAGCTGGCTACACCTTC | CASSIASTGRAGYTF
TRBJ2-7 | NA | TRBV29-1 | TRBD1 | TGCAGCGCAGGTCCAGGGGGCGCCTCCTACGAGCAGTACTTC | CSAGPGGASYEQYF
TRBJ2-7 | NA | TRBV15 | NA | TGTGCCACCAGCAGAGAGAGGGCGGACAGCTACGAGCAGTACTTC | CATSRERADSYEQYF